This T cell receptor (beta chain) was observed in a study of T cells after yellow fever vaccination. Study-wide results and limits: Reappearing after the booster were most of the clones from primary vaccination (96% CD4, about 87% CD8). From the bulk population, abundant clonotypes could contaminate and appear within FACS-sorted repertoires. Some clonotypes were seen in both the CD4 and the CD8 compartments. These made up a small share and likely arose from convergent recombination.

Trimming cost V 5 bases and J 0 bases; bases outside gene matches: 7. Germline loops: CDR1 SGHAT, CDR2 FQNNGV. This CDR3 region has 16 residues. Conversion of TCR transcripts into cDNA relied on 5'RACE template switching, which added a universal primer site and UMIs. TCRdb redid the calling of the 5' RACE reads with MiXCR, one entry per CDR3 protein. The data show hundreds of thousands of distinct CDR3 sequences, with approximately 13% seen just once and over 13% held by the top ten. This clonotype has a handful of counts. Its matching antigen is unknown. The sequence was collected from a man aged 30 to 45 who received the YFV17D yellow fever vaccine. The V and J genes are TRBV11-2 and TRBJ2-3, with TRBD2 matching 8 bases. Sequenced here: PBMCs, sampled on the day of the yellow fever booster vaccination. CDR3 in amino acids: CASSVSGIRSTDTQYF. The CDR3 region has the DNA TGTGCCAGCAGCGTTAGCGGGATTAGAAGCACAGATACGCAGTATTTT.